This is a list of T cell receptor beta chains from one sample in a study of blood T cell repertoires in COVID-19. Profiled with immunoSEQ multiplex PCR; TCRdb holds only in-frame clones, not every one. The sample lists roughly 280,000 clones, 75% to 90% occurring once. The specimen sequenced was peripheral blood. Receptor source: a man in his thirties or forties with active or convalescent COVID-19. CDR3s include the opening cysteine and the closing phenylalanine or tryptophan. The D gene is left open where the match is weak. Some rows have no size entry. The others give once, few or many, or a class for an expanded clone.

>NA|NA|14|TRBV29-1|TRBJ2-7
TGCAGCGCCGCTCCAAACAGGGCAAGCTACGAGCAGTACTTC
CSAAPNRASYEQYF
>NA|NA|14|TRBV5-4|TRBJ2-6
TGTGCCAGCAGCTTCATCTCTGGGGCCAACGTCCTGACTTTC
CASSFISGANVLTF
>NA|TRBD1|16|TRBV9|TRBJ1-4
TGTGCCAGCAGCCCGTCGGACAGGGGGCCTAATGAAAAACTGTTTTTT
CASSPSDRGPNEKLFF
>NA|NA|15|TRBV25-1|TRBJ1-5
TGTGCCAGCAGTGAATATGGGGCGGGAGAAGGACCCCAGCATTTT
CASSEYGAGEGPQHF
>NA|NA|16|TRBV7-2|TRBJ1-3
TGTGCCAGCAGCGCCTCTATTTCTTTCTCTGGAAACACCATATATTTT
CASSASISFSGNTIYF
>NA|NA|14|TRBV7-8|TRBJ2-1
TGTGCCAGCAGCTTAGGGGGGCGGGGGACTGAGCAGTTCTTC
CASSLGGRGTEQFF
>once|TRBD1|17|TRBV4-1|TRBJ2-1
TGCGCCAGCAGCCGCGTAGTTTATGAGACAGGGGGCAATGAGCAGTTCTTC
CASSRVVYETGGNEQFF
>NA|NA|14|TRBV27|TRBJ2-2
TGTGCCAGCAGTTGGGCGCTTGACACCGGGGAGCTGTTTTTT
CASSWALDTGELFF
>NA|NA|16|TRBV29-1|TRBJ2-7
TGCAGCGTTGAAGGCGGTAGCGGCCTAAATACCTACGAGCAGTACTTC
CSVEGGSGLNTYEQYF
>NA|NA|19|TRBV9|TRBJ2-7
TGTGCCAGCAGCGTAGGGCCATTGTCCCGGAGGGGTCTAGACTACGAGCAGTACTTC
CASSVGPLSRRGLDYEQYF
>NA|NA|13|TRBV20-1|TRBJ1-1
TGCAGTGCTAGTTGGCAGAGCGACACTGAAGCTTTCTTT
CSASWQSDTEAFF
>NA|NA|15|TRBV7-9|TRBJ1-1
TGTGCCAGCAGCTCCACAGGGTTACAGTACACTGAAGCTTTCTTT
CASSSTGLQYTEAFF
>once|NA|15|TRBV6-5|TRBJ2-6
TGTGCCAGCTCCCGGGAGCGGTCTGGGGCCAACGTCCTGACTTTC
CASSRERSGANVLTF
>NA|NA|13|TRBV10-1|TRBJ2-7
TGCGCCAGCAGTGAGTCCCGACTAGACGAGCAGTACTTC
CASSESRLDEQYF
>NA|NA|18|TRBV3-1/TRBV3-2|TRBJ2-7
TGTGCCAGCAGCCAAGAAGGTGCTCGACAGGTCCACTCCTACGAGCAGTACTTC
CASSQEGARQVHSYEQYF
>NA|TRBD2|14|TRBV6-5|TRBJ2-7
TGTGCCAGCACTAAAGGCCGGGAGGATTACGAGCAGTACTTC
CASTKGREDYEQYF
>NA|TRBD1|13|TRBV12-5|TRBJ2-7
TGTGCTAGTGGGTTGACAGGGGAGTACGAGCAGTACTTC
CASGLTGEYEQYF
>NA|TRBD1|12|TRBV29-1|TRBJ1-2
TGCAGCGTCGCGGACAGGGTCGTCGGCTACACCTTC
CSVADRVVGYTF
>once|NA|14|TRBV9|TRBJ2-3
TGTGCCAGCAGCGGGGGGGGGCCCGCAGATACGCAGTATTTT
CASSGGGPADTQYF
>NA|TRBD1|14|TRBV3-1/TRBV3-2|TRBJ1-1
TGTGCCAGCAGCCAGCACAGGGGGAATACTGAAGCTTTCTTT
CASSQHRGNTEAFF
>NA|NA|14|TRBV10-3|TRBJ2-2
TGTGCCATCAGGAAGGACACGGGCGCCGGGGAGCTGTTTTTT
CAIRKDTGAGELFF
>NA|NA|14|TRBV10-1|TRBJ2-3
TGCGCCAGCAGTGAGTCCACCCTAGCGGATACGCAGTATTTT
CASSESTLADTQYF
>NA|TRBD1|15|TRBV13|TRBJ2-3
TGTGCCAGCAGCATCCGGGACAGGGGGACAGATACGCAGTATTTT
CASSIRDRGTDTQYF